This T cell receptor (beta chain) was identified in a study of regulatory T cells in long-lasting Graves disease. The study, taken as a whole, reports: Those with persistent disease had in common more public clonotypes (about 3,000) than new patients (roughly 1,000).

Sample time point: persistent/refractory GD, antithyroid drugs over 5 years with positive TRAb. PBMCs provided the RNA from which the TCR library was made. Patients met American Thyroid Association criteria for Graves' disease. With 7 bases clipped from V and 6 bases from J, the junction kept 11 bases outside the gene matches. The CDR3 loop spans 13 amino acids. In germline, CDR1 is DFQATT, CDR2 SNEGSKA (reference sequence). At least ten counts were recorded for this clonotype. The antigen remains undetermined. Sequencing libraries for TCR beta were prepared with iRepertoire HTBI primers and Arm-PCR of CDR3 regions. One entry per CDR3 protein, called by TCRdb with MiXCR from the multiplex PCR reads. The data show 400,000 to 500,000 distinct CDR3 sequences, with under 25% seen just once and roughly an eighth held by the top ten.

This receptor was identified in a female donor with Graves disease. Sequenced here: peripheral blood mononuclear cells (PBMCs), sampled when the disease was refractory, from a patient treated with antithyroid drugs. V gene TRBV20-1 combines with J gene TRBJ1-1; 7 bases match TRBD1. The CDR3 reads CSGSGTESPEAFF. The CDR3 region has the DNA TGCAGTGGTTCCGGGACAGAGAGTCCTGAAGCTTTCTTT.